Sequencing of this T cell receptor beta chain was carried out in a study of cytomegalovirus exposure and HLA in healthy donors (dated by TCRdb to 2015 to 2018). The study in broad terms: An earlier analysis of roughly 630 of the donors reported more than 250 Gb of sequence data and some 120 million unique TCR beta sequences from approximately 180 million T cells. An early release that covered about 600 HLA-typed donors contained about 300 gigabases of sequencing data and 70 million to 100 million unique TCR sequences. The genetic ancestry cluster associated with self-reported Caucasian donors included over 80% of the approximately 400 genotyped donors. The study aimed to test whether cataloging public T cell receptors could reveal signatures of past pathogen exposure. The T cell repertoires of roughly 660 subjects were profiled by immunosequencing and related to cytomegalovirus serostatus. A separate validation cohort of over 95 different subjects was used in addition to the approximately 700-subject first cohort. To predict cytomegalovirus infection status, the study brought together high-throughput TCR immunosequencing, statistical association of individual TCRs with disease status, and machine learning. To study patterns of TCR occurrence, a later analysis re-analyzed previously published TCR beta repertoires from 666 donors and added high-resolution HLA genotyping. Rather than drawing on any new phenotypic data, the later analysis identified candidate immune exposures from TCR beta sequences and the way those sequences occurred across donors. To decide whether each TCR beta V gene segment behaved as functional or pseudogenic, an earlier analysis of some 600 of the donors relied on high-throughput TCR beta sequencing. Donor age, sex, ethnicity and CMV serostatus were compiled alongside the repertoire data. Genome-wide SNP genotypes for about 55% of the roughly 670 donors were used in a later genetic analysis, which treated that subset as a discovery cohort. All discovery cohort repertoires had been generated using a single sequencing platform. HLA typing covered class I and class II loci at four-digit resolution. The number of typed donors differed by locus: roughly 629-640 for A, B, C, DRB1 and DQB1; approximately 520 for DQA1; around 610 for DPA1; and roughly 490 for DPB1. Roughly five DR-DQ haplotypes were handled as single units for association and clustering, since linkage in the cohort was strong. On average, roughly 240,000 unique TCR beta nucleotide sequences were sequenced per donor among a few hundred genotyped donors of the cohort, with roughly 18% of those sequences being non-productive.

The cohort was made up of 500 to 800 healthy bone marrow donors. Cohort members were all nominally healthy when sampled, although unrecorded immune exposures were likely present. The donor was CMV seropositive and belonged to the group of 250 to 300 seropositive cohort members. Each donor provided a peripheral blood sample, and peripheral blood mononuclear cells were used for TCR beta sequencing. Genomic DNA extraction from the blood cell samples was performed with the Qiagen DNeasy Blood Extraction Kit. Findings and caveats that apply to the study as a whole: In a later analysis, HLA-associated TCR beta chains were found to be more clonally expanded and to have lower generation probabilities than equally common non-associated chains. Because some donors lacked HLA typing at each locus, the association tests relied only on the typed subset. An earlier analysis of approximately 540 of the donors showed that most TCR beta V segments appeared in productive rearrangements either about 87% or about 30% of the time, which broadly matched IMGT annotations. In a later analysis, TCR association rates were found to vary across HLA loci, with the most associated TCRs seen for DRB1 alleles and the fewest for HLA-C alleles. In vitro tests confirmed that a few of the cytomegalovirus-associated TCR beta chains recognize cytomegalovirus antigens. Most TCR sequences were seen in very few donors, while some public TCRs were found in many individuals. In the study, about 150 TCR beta chains were listed as associated with cytomegalovirus. A further reported finding was that TCR beta sequences accurately predicted the HLA-A and HLA-B alleles for most subjects in the first cohort. The authors suggested that the approach could potentially be extended to other disease states and immunological phenotypes. A cluster of highly shared sequence variants was judged likely to represent a technical artifact of the sequencing pipeline. Over 15 rarely observed V segments, including chromosome 9 orphons, were excluded from the earlier analysis of a few hundred of the donors because counts were too low. Some IMGT-functional V segments, including TRBV6-2 and TRBV6-3, could not be distinguished by the 87-base-pair reads and were therefore excluded. According to a later analysis, most CMV-associated TCR beta chains appeared to be HLA-restricted, and the HLA associations seemed to be driven largely by CMV exposure. Roughly uniform sequencing depth across donors was assumed in presence/absence analyses, although this assumption may not hold. An association between a missense DCLRE1C variant and V-gene and J-gene trimming of TCR beta chains was found in a later genetic analysis and replicated in an independent cohort. Assigning TCR associations to individual alleles was difficult when HLA alleles, especially DR and DQ, strongly co-occurred. The only immune exposure information available for the cohort was CMV serostatus. The classifier was reported to diagnose cytomegalovirus status with high specificity and sensitivity in both the original and validation cohorts. According to a later analysis, parvovirus B19, influenza, CMV and Epstein-Barr virus appeared linked to several top co-occurrence clusters. Linkage disequilibrium might explain the correlated functional status among segregating V segments, but an unknown experimental factor could not be excluded. In a later genetic analysis, fewer N-insertions in productive TCRs were reported among donors in an Asian-associated ancestry cluster than the 666-donor mean. In a later analysis, over 15,000 TCR beta sequences were associated with specific HLA alleles at a false discovery rate of 0.05. This cohort had only TCR beta chains sequenced, and the lack of alpha or paired-chain data limited which features could be detected.

As regards this clone: The specificity of this receptor is unknown. The input lacks base qualities; no much larger clone sits a single base away.

Receptors were amplified or captured by the immunoSEQ multiplex PCR assay. The multiplex PCR relied on a mix of 60 forward primers for TCR Vbeta segments and 13 reverse primers for TCR Jbeta segments. The CDR3 region of rearranged TCR beta genes was amplified from genomic DNA with a multiplex PCR assay. The Illumina HiSeq System was used to sequence the amplified TCR beta libraries as 87-base-pair reads. In the paper's pipeline: Across the roughly 700 repertoires, a later analysis counted 75 million to 90 million unique TCR beta chains, 9 million to 14 million of which were shared by at least two donors. To remove PCR and sequencing errors, raw reads were error-corrected and collapsed into unique sequences using a nearest-neighbor algorithm that merged closely related sequences. Alignment of CDR3 sequences to IMGT reference sequences was used to assign V, D and J gene segments. Each retained sequence needed at least a six-nucleotide match to both a V gene segment and a J gene segment. A rearrangement counted as productive if the CDR3 had no stop codons and remained in frame with V and J, and every other rearrangement counted as non-productive. CDR3 was defined according to IMGT convention as the region running from the second conserved V-encoded cysteine to the conserved J-encoded phenylalanine. In an earlier analysis of 500 to 650 of the donors, sequences lacking an unambiguous match to a single V gene segment were excluded. In an earlier analysis of 587 of the donors, a V segment was called functional when productive rearrangements were above 56.7%, and segregating when the standard deviation between donors exceeded 5%. A statistical classification framework was built to diagnose cytomegalovirus status from the catalog of TCR beta chain sequences. V and J gene assignment, in a later analysis, came from comparing TCR nucleotide sequences with IMGT/GENE-DB human TR gene sequences. Using the TCRdist pipeline, a later analysis assigned CDR3 sequences along with most-parsimonious VDJ recombination scenarios. In a later analysis, each TCR beta chain was defined by its CDR3 amino acid sequence together with its V-gene family, and reads lacking a unique V-gene family were excluded. In a later analysis, 500 to 700 highly shared, low-generation-probability nucleotide sequences were removed to address suspected cross-contamination and a sequencing artifact. In a later analysis, a clonal expansion index for each public chain was calculated from normalized within-repertoire ranks of inferred template counts. A later analysis computed generation probabilities with a VDJ recombination model fitted to out-of-frame rearrangements, and checked the results against IGoR. In a later analysis, hypergeometric tests were used to score TCR-TCR, TCR-HLA and TCR-CMV co-occurrence, with a repertoire-size bias correction applied to TCR pairs. A later analysis estimated false discovery rates by permuting HLA or CMV assignments 20 times. In a later analysis, co-occurring TCRs were grouped with DBSCAN, and TCRdist sequence similarity was added when clustering was performed within HLA-allele-positive subsets. Repertoires with fewer than 30,000 or more than 120,000 public chains were left out of co-occurrence clustering, as were about 5 repertoires with anomalous nucleotide sharing. The immuneACCESS repertoire file appears here via TCRdb, limited to in-frame rearrangements. These files lack a portion of the clones; in checked studies, under half of the deficit traces to unresolved V genes, and the cause of the others is not known. The V and J calls and the clone size are those of that table, but D and trimming were determined from the DNA. The sample table shows 90,000 to 100,000 clones, and roughly 67% are seen once. Over 5% of the sample is in the top ten clones.

Relative to germline, V is 3 bases shorter and J is 4 bases shorter, with 18 bases between their ends. The CDR3 runs 16 amino acids, cysteine and phenylalanine included. Left in the record is the CDR3 DNA by itself, 48 bases read in frame from the first base. The germline V gene supplies CDR1 LGHNA and CDR2 YSLEER. The sequenced material came from PBMCs. The rearrangement combines TRBV4-3 with TRBJ1-1; a tentative D match to TRBD1 spans 5 bases. The TCR originated in a boy aged 5 to 17 in good health and CMV-seropositive. The DNA sequence is given as TGCGCCAGCAGCCACAAAGGGGCCACCAGGACCACTGAAGCTTTCTTT. Translated, it gives CASSHKGATRTTEAFF.